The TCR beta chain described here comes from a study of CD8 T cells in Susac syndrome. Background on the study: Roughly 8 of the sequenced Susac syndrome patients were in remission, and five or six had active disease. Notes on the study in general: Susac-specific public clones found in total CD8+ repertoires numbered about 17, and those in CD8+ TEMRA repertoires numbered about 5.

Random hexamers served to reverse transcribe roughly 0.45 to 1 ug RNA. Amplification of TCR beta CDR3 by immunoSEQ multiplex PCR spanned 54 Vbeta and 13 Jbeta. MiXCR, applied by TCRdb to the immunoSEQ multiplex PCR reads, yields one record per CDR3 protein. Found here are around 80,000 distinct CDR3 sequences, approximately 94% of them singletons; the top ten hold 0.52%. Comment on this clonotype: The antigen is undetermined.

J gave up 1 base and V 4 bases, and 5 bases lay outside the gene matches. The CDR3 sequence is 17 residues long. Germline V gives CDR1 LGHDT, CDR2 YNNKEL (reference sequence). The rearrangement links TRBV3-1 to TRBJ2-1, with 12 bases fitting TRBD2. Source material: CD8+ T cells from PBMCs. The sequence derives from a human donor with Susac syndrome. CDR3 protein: CASSRLAGGGSYNEQFF. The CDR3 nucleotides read TGTGCCAGCAGCCGGCTAGCGGGGGGGGGTTCCTACAATGAGCAGTTCTTC.